These 30 T cell receptor beta chains came from one sample sequenced in a study of T-cell reconstitution after alpha-beta-depleted transplantation in children. Unique molecular identifiers featured in how the TCRbeta library was prepared. A single record per CDR3 protein comes from TCRdb applying MiXCR to the PCR reads. The sample lists 200,000 to 250,000 distinct CDR3 sequences, roughly 8.1% seen once, with roughly a third in the top ten. This specimen consisted of PBMCs, mostly from graft donor cells, obtained 360 days after TCRalphabeta/CD19-depleted stem cell transplant. All receptors derive from a male patient aged 2 to 9 who had a stem cell transplant for acute myeloid leukemia, so the T cells may come from the graft donor.

This clonotype was detected many times. V and J are TRBV20-1 and TRBJ2-4, with D possibly matching TRBD2 (5 bases). From germline, CDR1 is DFQATT and CDR2 SNEGSKA (reference sequence). The V end was cut by 0 bases, the J end by 0 bases, with 12 bases between. The CDR3 runs 16 residues. Here the CDR3 DNA reads TGCAGTGCTAGAGATAGGAGGATTCTAGCCAAAAACATTCAGTACTTC. It is translated as CSARDRRILAKNIQYF.

The chain recombines TRBV12-3 or TRBV12-4 with TRBJ2-5; the D is unclear. The ends were cut back, 6 bases at V and 6 bases at J, with 14 bases in the middle. CDR3 length: 13 residues. CDR3 sequence: CASSLSRGQTQYF. In DNA form, the CDR3 reads TGTGCCAGCAGCCTCTCTCGCGGACAGACCCAGTACTTC.

The V call is TRBV7-2, the J call TRBJ1-1, with a weak D call TRBD1 (5 bases). Trimming took 6 bases from V and 5 from J, leaving 13 bases between them. The CDR3 covers 13 residues. The germline V gene encodes CDR1 SGHTA and CDR2 FQGNSA. CDR3 nucleotide sequence: TGTGCCAGCAGACGGGACCCGGGTACTGAAGCTTTCTTT. Translated, it gives CASRRDPGTEAFF. The full variable domain, completed using reference TRBV7-2 and TRBJ1-1, is GAGVSQSPSNKVTEKGKDVELRCDPISGHTALYWYRQSLGQGLEFLIYFQGNSAPDKSGLPSDRFSAERTGGSVSTLTIQRTQQEDSAVYLCASRRDPGTEAFFGQGTRLTVV.

In its sample, this clonotype was seen a few times. This sequence joins TRBV12-3 or TRBV12-4 and TRBJ1-2; D not resolved. The CDR3 runs to 13 residues. The V gene lost 4 bases and the J gene lost 5 bases, with 11 bases spanning the gap. In DNA form, the CDR3 reads TGTGCCAGCAGTTCTGTCGGACTATATGGCTACACCTTC. Translating gives CASSSVGLYGYTF.

This clonotype has more than one count but fewer than ten. The V call is TRBV12-3 or TRBV12-4, the J call TRBJ2-3, with no clear D. This CDR3 comprises 15 residues. Trimming removed 3 bases from V and 2 bases from J, with 12 bases in between. CDR3 sequence reads: CASSFGQVFTDTQYF. The CDR3 DNA is TGTGCCAGCAGTTTTGGGCAGGTCTTCACAGATACGCAGTATTTT.

This chain links TRBV29-1 with TRBJ2-3; D is perhaps TRBD1 or TRBD2 (7 bases each). The germline gives CDR1 SQVTM, CDR2 ANQGSEA. Trimming cost V 3 bases and J 4 bases, with 17 bases left between them. This CDR3 is 15 amino acids long. CDR3 amino acids: CSVEGGATGSDTQYF. CDR3 bases: TGCAGCGTTGAGGGAGGGGCGACAGGGTCAGATACGCAGTATTTT.

V usage is TRBV7-9 and J usage is TRBJ2-2, with D tentatively TRBD2 (5 bases). CDR1 SEHNR and CDR2 FQNEAQ come from the germline V gene (reference sequence). V lost 7 bases to trimming and J lost 4 bases, with 19 bases between them. This CDR3 has 16 amino acids. Here the CDR3 reads CASTINGRLLTGELFF. For the CDR3, the DNA is TGTGCCAGCACCATAAACGGCAGACTACTCACCGGGGAGCTGTTTTTT. The full variable domain, with the rest looked up from reference TRBV7-9 and TRBJ2-2, is DTGVSQNPRHKITKRGQNVTFRCDPISEHNRLYWYRQTLGQGPEFLTYFQNEAQLEKSRLLSDRFSAERPKGSFSTLEIQRTEQGDSAMYLCASTINGRLLTGELFFGEGSRLTVL.

This clonotype was seen at least ten times. The V and J genes are TRBV7-8 and TRBJ2-3; D is possibly TRBD1 (6 bases). V was pared by 4 bases and J by 2 bases, with 13 bases between. In germline, CDR1 is SGHVS, CDR2 FQNEAQ. This CDR3 has 15 residues. The CDR3 loop is CASSSPGQSTDTQYF. As DNA, the CDR3 is TGTGCCAGCAGCTCCCCAGGACAGTCCACAGATACGCAGTATTTT.

This clonotype was seen only a few times. The chain employs TRBV20-1 and TRBJ2-1; no clear D gene. V shed 2 bases and J shed 4 bases, with 9 bases lying between them. This CDR3 has 13 amino acids. The germline CDR1 and CDR2 sequences are DFQATT and SNEGSKA (reference sequence). The CDR3 sequence is CSARFAEYNEQFF. DNA for the CDR3: TGCAGTGCTAGATTCGCCGAATACAATGAGCAGTTCTTC.

The rearrangement joins TRBV10-1 to TRBJ2-2; D is uncertain. The CDR3 runs to 14 residues. The germline V gene encodes CDR1 WNHNN and CDR2 SYGVQD (reference sequence). V gave up 6 bases and J gave up 0 bases, with 8 bases separating them. DNA for the CDR3: TGCGCCAGCAGACCTACCCCGAACACCGGGGAGCTGTTTTTT. Translated, it gives CASRPTPNTGELFF.

The chain employs TRBV7-6 and TRBJ1-5; 8 nucleotides line up with TRBD1. The CDR3 spans 16 residues. Looked up from germline, CDR1 is SGHVS and CDR2 is FNYEAQ. After removal of 5 bases from V and 3 bases from J, the junction contained 9 bases not matched to a gene. The CDR3 spells CASSRGSTGANQPQHF. DNA for the CDR3: TGTGCCAGCAGCCGGGGGTCGACAGGGGCCAATCAGCCCCAGCATTTT.

This clonotype was recorded many times. The gene calls are TRBV6-6 and TRBJ2-1, with TRBD2 matching over 10 bases. The germline V gene encodes CDR1 MNHNY and CDR2 SVGAGI (reference sequence). J was trimmed by 4 bases and V by 6 bases; bases with no gene match: 0. The CDR3 extends over 13 amino acids. CDR3 nucleotide sequence: TGTGCCAGCAGGACTAGCGGGTACAATGAGCAGTTCTTC. As protein: CASRTSGYNEQFF.

This clonotype occurred many times. The chain is built from TRBV6-1 and TRBJ2-7; D unresolved. The CDR3 extends over 13 amino acids. V gave up 2 bases and J gave up 0 bases, with 5 bases separating them. The germline CDR1 and CDR2 sequences are MNHNS and SASEGT. The CDR3 sequence: CASSERDSYEQYF. CDR3 nucleotide sequence: TGTGCCAGCAGTGAACGCGACTCCTACGAGCAGTACTTC.

In this sample, this clonotype turned up many times. V and J are TRBV30 and TRBJ2-3, with 8 bases identical to TRBD2. Looked up from germline, CDR1 is GTSNPN and CDR2 is SVGIG (reference sequence). J gave up 0 bases and V 1 base, and 3 bases lay outside the gene matches. The CDR3 sequence is 15 residues long. CDR3 protein: CAWSGLAGSTDTQYF. The CDR3 coding sequence is TGTGCCTGGAGTGGGTTAGCGGGGAGCACAGATACGCAGTATTTT. Based on the CDR3 plus reference TRBV30 and TRBJ2-3, the full variable domain is SQTIHQWPATLVQPVGSPLSLECTVEGTSNPNLYWYRQAAGRGLQLLFYSVGIGQISSEVPQNLSASRPQDRQFILSSKKLLLSDSGFYLCAWSGLAGSTDTQYFGPGTRLTVL.

This clonotype was seen more than once but under ten times. The chain has TRBV20-1 and TRBJ1-1, with D maybe TRBD1 (5 bases). The CDR3 is made up of 12 amino acids. With 4 bases removed from V and 3 bases from J, the gap between germline ends came to 9 bases. The germline V gene encodes CDR1 DFQATT and CDR2 SNEGSKA (reference sequence). The CDR3 here is CSATGTYTEAFF. CDR3 sequence (DNA): TGCAGTGCTACAGGGACTTACACTGAAGCTTTCTTT.

This clonotype was observed a few times. The chain links TRBV10-3 to TRBJ2-2; 7 bases fit TRBD1. This CDR3 region has 15 residues. With 2 bases clipped from V and 3 bases from J, the junction kept 3 bases outside the gene matches. Germline V gene data show CDR1 as ENHRY and CDR2 as SYGVKD. Written as DNA, the CDR3 is TGTGCCATCAGTGAGGGGCAGGGGGACACCGGGGAGCTGTTTTTT. As protein: CAISEGQGDTGELFF.

This clonotype was counted ten times or more. This sequence joins TRBV5-1 and TRBJ1-6; D not certain. The CDR3 is made up of 15 amino acids. V was shortened by 0 bases and J by 9 bases, with 13 bases between the two germline ends. Per germline, CDR1 SGHRS and CDR2 YFSETQ. CDR3 bases: TGCGCCAGCAGCTTGGCGGCAGAATGGGCTTCACCCCTCCACTTT. Its protein product is CASSLAAEWASPLHF.

J is TRBJ2-5 and V is TRBV12-3 or TRBV12-4, with D tentatively TRBD1 (5 bases). V lost 3 bases and J lost 9, with 11 bases in between. There are 12 residues in the CDR3. The CDR3 is CASSFRQGAQYF. The CDR3, as DNA: TGTGCCAGCAGTTTCAGGCAAGGGGCCCAGTACTTC.

This clonotype was observed a few times. The chain couples TRBV5-1 to TRBJ2-5; D might be TRBD1 (5 bases). Germline V gene sequence: CDR1 SGHRS, CDR2 YFSETQ. With 4 bases removed from V and 3 bases from J, the gap between germline ends came to 7 bases. The CDR3 totals 12 residues. In DNA form, the CDR3 reads TGCGCCAGCAGCGTGGACAAAGAGACCCAGTACTTC. This gives the protein CASSVDKETQYF. The complete variable domain, with remaining parts taken from reference TRBV5-1 and TRBJ2-5, reads KAGVTQTPRYLIKTRGQQVTLSCSPISGHRSVSWYQQTPGQGLQFLFEYFSETQRNKGNFPGRFSGRQFSNSRSEMNVSTLELGDSALYLCASSVDKETQYFGPGTRLLVL.

This clonotype was found many times. The rearrangement uses TRBV7-6 and TRBJ1-2; possible D gene TRBD1, 5 bases. V was clipped by 1 base and J by 5 bases, with 5 bases between them. The CDR3 totals 12 residues. CDR1 is SGHVS and CDR2 is FNYEAQ in the germline V gene. The CDR3 reads CASSLGQYGYTF. CDR3 sequence (DNA): TGTGCCAGCAGCTTAGGACAGTATGGCTACACCTTC.

This clonotype has ten or more counts. Here the CDR3 reads CASSFSFGPEAFF. In DNA form, the CDR3 reads TGTGCCAGCAGCTTTTCATTTGGCCCTGAAGCTTTCTTT. The chain uses TRBV5-5 and TRBJ1-1; D gene ambiguous. V lost 2 bases, J lost 6 bases, and 11 bases lay in between. The CDR3 has 13 residues. The germline CDR1 and CDR2 sequences are SGHKS and YYEKEE (reference sequence).

This clonotype has just a few counts. This chain connects TRBV5-1 to TRBJ2-7, with D perhaps matching TRBD1 (7 bases). The CDR3 is 12 residues long. Germline V CDR1 and CDR2: SGHRS, YFSETQ. V was cut by 4 bases and J by 3 bases, with 8 bases left in between. CDR3: CASSQGGYEQYF. The CDR3 nucleotides read TGCGCCAGCAGCCAGGGGGGCTACGAGCAGTACTTC.

The chain employs TRBV6-5 and TRBJ1-4; TRBD1 is a possible D gene (6 bases). V was trimmed by 2 bases and J by 0 bases, leaving 13 bases between them. The CDR3 extends over 17 amino acids. CDR1 is MNHEY and CDR2 is SVGAGI in the germline V gene. The CDR3 nucleotides are TGTGCCAGCAGTTACACGGGGGCGGCAGCAACTAATGAAAAACTGTTTTTT. Protein sequence: CASSYTGAAATNEKLFF.

As DNA, the CDR3 is TGTGCCAGCAGTGAATCGCAGGTCCTAGGCCAAGAGACCCAGTACTTC. Protein: CASSESQVLGQETQYF. The chain links TRBV2 to TRBJ2-5; D is undetermined. Germline CDR1 and CDR2: SNHLY and FYNNEI. This CDR3 is 16 amino acids long. V shed 2 bases and J shed 1 base, with 14 bases lying between them.

This clonotype appeared many times. The V gene is TRBV4-2, the J gene TRBJ2-7; D is uncertain. This CDR3 has 15 amino acids. Trimming removed 2 bases at V and 0 bases at J, with 11 bases between. Germline values: CDR1 LGHNA, CDR2 YNFKEQ. CDR3 coding DNA: TGTGCCAGCAGCCAATCTAGAGGAGCCTCCTACGAGCAGTACTTC. Translated, it gives CASSQSRGASYEQYF.

The sample holds a few counts of this clonotype. The rearrangement links TRBV12-3 or TRBV12-4 to TRBJ1-1, with 7 bases identical to TRBD1. Unmatched junction bases numbered 5, after V lost 6 bases and J lost 1 base. The CDR3 is 14 amino acids. CDR3 in amino acids: CASRTGVRNTEAFF. The DNA for the CDR3 is TGTGCCAGCAGAACAGGGGTAAGGAACACTGAAGCTTTCTTT.

The table lists this clonotype with a few counts. The chain has TRBV29-1 and TRBJ2-2, with D hard to call. The CDR3 runs 13 residues. Trimming shortened V by 4 bases and J by 6 bases, and 12 bases separated the two germline ends. Per the germline V gene, CDR1 is SQVTM and CDR2 is ANQGSEA. The CDR3 spells CSVGIKFPGELFF. Written as DNA, the CDR3 is TGCAGCGTTGGAATAAAGTTCCCCGGGGAGCTGTTTTTT.

At least ten counts were recorded for this clonotype. V gene TRBV20-1 combines with J gene TRBJ2-5; 12 positions match TRBD2. Germline V CDR1 and CDR2: DFQATT, SNEGSKA (reference sequence). Germline trimming cut 0 bases from V and 7 bases from J; bases unmatched to any gene: 6. This CDR3 comprises 15 residues. CDR3: CSARDRTSGDVTQYF. CDR3 nucleotides: TGCAGTGCTAGAGATCGGACTAGCGGGGATGTGACCCAGTACTTC.

There are many counts of this clonotype. V usage is TRBV12-3 or TRBV12-4 and J usage is TRBJ2-7; 11 nucleotides align to TRBD2. With 7 bases clipped from V and 5 bases from J, the junction kept 7 bases outside the gene matches. CDR3 length: 14 amino acids. The CDR3 nucleotides read TGTGCCAGCACCCTAGCGGGAGGTCCCCACGAGCAGTACTTC. Protein product: CASTLAGGPHEQYF.

The chain uses TRBV12-3 or TRBV12-4 and TRBJ2-1; possibly TRBD2 for D (6 bases). Between the trimmed V and J ends, which lost 7 bases and 6 bases, there was a span of 16 bases. This CDR3 has 14 residues. This CDR3 reads CASTPQLRGNEQFF. In DNA, the CDR3 is TGTGCCAGCACCCCCCAACTGCGGGGCAATGAGCAGTTCTTC.